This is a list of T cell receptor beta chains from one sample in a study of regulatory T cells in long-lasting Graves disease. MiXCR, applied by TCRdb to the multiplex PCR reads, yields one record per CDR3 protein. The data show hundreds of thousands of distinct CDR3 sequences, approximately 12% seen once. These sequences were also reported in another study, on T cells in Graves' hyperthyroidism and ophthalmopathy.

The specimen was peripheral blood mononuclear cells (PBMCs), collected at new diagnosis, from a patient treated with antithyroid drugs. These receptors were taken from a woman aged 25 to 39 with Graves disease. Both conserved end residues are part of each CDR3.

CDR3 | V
CANRSGTSNQPQHF | TRBV6-1
CASSTYILVGENTEAFF | TRBV28
CASSLGEGWAGNTIYF | TRBV12-3/TRBV12-4
CASSYRDTEAFF | TRBV6-2/TRBV6-3
CASSLSAGGAQYF | TRBV27
CASSFGLAGGTDTQYF | TRBV5-5
CASSVQSYGESSYEQYF | TRBV4-1
CASSLRRLPPEQYF | TRBV11-2
CSGRGAGYGYTF | TRBV20-1
CASSLSGGLAGSSGELFF | TRBV7-3
CSAALAGGPYEQYF | TRBV20-1
CASSLAGQGHGYTF | TRBV12-3/TRBV12-4
CASSEDTNNYEQYF | TRBV2
CATGTGEVDEKLFF | TRBV2
CASSSIYGAGADTGELFF | TRBV7-3
CSVGGVSGYTF | TRBV29-1
CASSSVYSQETQYF | TRBV5-6
CASIDRDYQTMSSTDTQYF | TRBV6-2/TRBV6-3
CASSRDVDGRVSDTQYF | TRBV13
CASSWGGRQPQHF | TRBV27
CSALRGWETQYF | TRBV20-1
CSGTRTHNEQFF | TRBV29-1
CASSSLGSSYNEQFF | TRBV7-8
CATLWDSSDEQFF | TRBV25-1
CASSQRLAGTYEQYF | TRBV3-1
CSVVVGPSGPQHF | TRBV29-1
CAISILATSTDTQYF | TRBV10-3
CAISGLPGQGTTGELFF | TRBV10-3
CASSPLGGSNNEQFF | TRBV6-1
CASGPGLATHEQFF | TRBV27
CASSTLQTQCF | TRBV7-9
CASIHSPVGAQPQHF | TRBV28
CASTELAEDAIIDTQYF | TRBV5-6
CASSAGQIEQFF | TRBV7-2
CASSLALSGRVSEQFF | TRBV5-1
CASSFGLAGVEQFF | TRBV12-3/TRBV12-4
CDTSDSGRGSGGYTF | TRBV24-1
CASSRRGRTDEQFF | TRBV7-8
CASSVEHGYGYTF | TRBV9